Listed below are T cell receptor beta chains from one sample, sequenced in a study of spatial heterogeneity in lung cancer. A single record per CDR3 protein comes from TCRdb applying MiXCR to the 5' RACE reads. The data show over 3,500 distinct CDR3 sequences, with around 10% seen just once and 6.5% to 7.5% held by the top ten. The material was normal lung tissue next to the tumor, obtained at surgery. Source of these receptors: a female donor with early-stage non-small cell lung cancer. Each CDR3 is given with its conserved first and last residue. D genes are given only for firm matches. Expanded clones get a size class; other rows say once, few or many, or leave the size out.

D	V	J	size	CDR3	DNA
TRBD1	TRBV24-1	TRBJ1-5	medium-sized	CATSPGQGPNQPQHF	TGTGCCACCAGTCCAGGACAGGGGCCCAATCAGCCCCAGCATTTT
-	TRBV19	TRBJ1-5	medium-sized	CASSSQGQPQHF	TGTGCCAGTTCTTCCCAGGGGCAGCCCCAGCATTTT
-	TRBV12-3/TRBV12-4	TRBJ2-3	many	CASSFSGGTDTQYF	TGTGCCAGCAGTTTTAGCGGCGGCACAGATACGCAGTATTTT
TRBD2	TRBV20-1	TRBJ2-7	many	CSARDPLRGGTHEQYF	TGCAGTGCCAGAGACCCTCTGCGGGGGGGTACCCACGAGCAGTACTTC
TRBD1	TRBV9	TRBJ2-7	medium-sized	CASSARTGQDLYEQYF	TGTGCCAGCAGCGCAAGGACAGGCCAAGACCTTTACGAGCAGTACTTC
-	TRBV6-5	TRBJ1-4	medium-sized	CARYRETNEKLFF	TGTGCCAGATACAGGGAAACTAATGAAAAACTGTTTTTT
-	TRBV7-2	TRBJ2-4	many	CASSLVGAGIPNIQYF	TGTGCCAGCAGCTTAGTGGGGGCAGGGATCCCAAACATTCAGTACTTC
-	TRBV7-9	TRBJ1-1	medium-sized	CASSLPVVTGGRAFF	TGTGCCAGCAGCCTCCCTGTCGTTACGGGTGGAAGAGCTTTCTTT
-	TRBV7-8	TRBJ2-1	medium-sized	CASSLATATAYNEQFF	TGTGCCAGCAGCTTAGCTACAGCTACTGCCTACAATGAGCAGTTCTTC
-	TRBV6-2/TRBV6-3	TRBJ2-5	medium-sized	CASSWRDDRARETQYF	TGTGCCAGCTCGTGGAGGGATGACAGGGCGAGGGAGACCCAGTACTTC
-	TRBV27	TRBJ2-1	many	CASSVLRGSYNEQFF	TGTGCCAGCAGCGTACTCAGGGGATCCTACAATGAGCAGTTCTTC
-	TRBV7-2	TRBJ2-7	many	CASSLDSSYEQYF	TGTGCCAGCAGCCTGGACTCGAGCTACGAGCAGTACTTC
TRBD2	TRBV6-6	TRBJ2-1	-	CASSYSGLAGAYNEQFF	TGTGCCAGCAGTTACTCCGGACTAGCGGGGGCCTACAATGAGCAGTTCTTC
-	TRBV3-1	TRBJ2-7	-	CASSPEWGPYEQYF	TGTGCCAGCAGCCCCGAATGGGGTCCCTACGAGCAGTACTTC
TRBD1	TRBV11-2	TRBJ2-6	medium-sized	CASSSGTAVTWANVLTF	TGTGCCAGCAGTTCCGGGACAGCGGTTACCTGGGCCAACGTCCTGACTTTC
-	TRBV19	TRBJ2-1	medium-sized	CASSIGQAYNEQFF	TGTGCCAGTAGTATAGGACAGGCATACAATGAGCAGTTCTTC
-	TRBV5-1	TRBJ1-1	many	CASSLRGGLDTEAFF	TGCGCCAGCAGCTTGCGAGGAGGCTTGGACACTGAAGCTTTCTTT
-	TRBV5-1	TRBJ1-4	medium-sized	CASSLLGGGYEKLFF	TGCGCCAGCAGCTTGTTGGGAGGAGGGTATGAAAAACTGTTTTTT
-	TRBV29-1	TRBJ1-2	medium-sized	CSAGGTYGYTF	TGCAGCGCTGGTGGGACCTATGGCTACACCTTC
TRBD2	TRBV7-2	TRBJ2-5	few	CASSRLPSGGETQYF	TGTGCCAGCAGCCGCCTGCCCTCGGGGGGAGAGACCCAGTACTTC